This T cell receptor beta chain was profiled in a study of identical twins (dated by TCRdb to 2015 to 2016). Background on the whole study: The study deep-sequenced TCR alpha and beta repertoires from monozygotic twins, unrelated adults of various ages and cord blood to test whether fetal clonotypes persist. To rule out contamination, the twin experiments were replicated at different times with different library preparation protocols.

V is reduced by 0 bases and J by 2 bases, leaving a spacing of 7 bases between them. From the germline V gene (reference sequence), CDR1 is MNHEY and CDR2 is SMNVEV. There are 14 amino acids in the CDR3, from cysteine to phenylalanine inclusive. Just CDR3 DNA is preserved here, 42 bases in frame from base 1. Broader findings and caveats from the paper: Recombination models systematically underestimated out-of-frame TCR alpha sharing in monozygotic twins but agreed with sharing between unrelated individuals. The excess sharing between twins in beta out-of-frame sequences was weaker because fewer shared sequences reduced the signal-to-noise ratio. Compared with coincidental sharing between unrelated individuals, out-of-frame TCR alpha sequences shared between twins had an excess of sequences with low generation probability. Because the same donors could not be followed over many years, the conclusions depended on cross-sectional statistical analysis. Abundant cord blood beta clonotypes carried fewer insertions; young adult naive repertoires showed a weaker similar trend, while memory repertoires showed none. Zero-insertion analyses could be partly confounded by invariant T cells such as MAIT and iNKT, though diverse VJ usage argued against such confounding for most clonotypes.

Only healthy Caucasian donors were included. The researchers also sequenced three unrelated adults who were not twins: a male aged 18 to 29, a male aged 50 to 59, and a female aged 50 to 59. Miltenyi CD45RO+ enrichment and human naive T-cell isolation kits were used to isolate memory (CD45RO+) and naive T cells from PBMC. This clonotype was detected a few times. Its cognate antigen has yet to be identified. No base-level quality is on record; no much larger clone is a single base apart. The library was prepared using 5' RACE. The data were produced on an Illumina HiSeq 2000. Template switching added a universal primer binding site, and the final cDNA carried a unique molecular identifier that allowed TCR cDNA molecules to be counted accurately. Specific primers in the conserved constant-segment region were used to synthesize first-strand cDNA for the TCR alpha and beta chains. To control for contamination, each cDNA library was double barcoded with a SMART-Mk sample barcode plus Illumina barcodes. TruSeq adapter sequences along with Illumina sample barcodes were introduced in two successive PCR steps. Sequencing of the TCR alpha and beta cDNA libraries was done on the Illumina HiSeq platform using custom primers. Per the authors' processing: MiGEC processed the raw reads to extract unique molecular identifiers, while MiXCR was used to determine the CDR3 positions. For each individual, recombination models were inferred using an EM algorithm with the repgenHMM and IGoR tools. The analysis of shared clonotypes was done with the tcR package in R, with sharing normalized by the product of cloneset sizes. To study raw recombination without the effects of thymic and clonal selection, out-of-frame nonproductive sequences were analyzed. TCRdb reanalyzed the raw reads on its own, using fastp at Q25 for trimming and MiXCR for clone calling, and kept in-frame beta chains. When rows share a CDR3 protein, they turn into one entry using the most common DNA and genes. Clone size and V and J calls follow TCRdb, not the original study. This sample has 420,000 or so distinct CDR3 sequences in its table, and less than 20% of those were observed once. The top ten constitute around 12% of the sample.

The chain is encoded by TRBV27 joined to TRBJ1-2, and possibly TRBD1, on 5 matching bases. Sequences were obtained from naive T cells sorted from blood. The sample's cell subset or site label is to be understood as: cells isolated with a human naive T-cell isolation kit. The TCR was taken from a man aged 50-59 years in good health. This receptor carries the CDR3 CASSLSGGNYGYTF. The DNA sequence follows: TGTGCCAGCAGTTTATCCGGGGGGAACTATGGCTACACCTTC.